Below, 4 T cell receptor beta chains from the same sample are listed, as sequenced in a study of T-cell memory formation after mild COVID-19. One entry per CDR3 protein, called by TCRdb with MiXCR from the 5' RACE reads. Of roughly 300,000 distinct CDR3 sequences listed, about 17% are singletons. Sequenced sample: PBMCs or a T cell subset sorted from them (not recorded which). These receptors originate from a man between 18 and 29 years old who had mild COVID-19 (a few samples of this study predate the infection). Cell type and time point are not known.

The V gene is TRBV4-2, the J gene TRBJ2-7; D may correspond to TRBD1 or TRBD2 (5 bases each). Germline V CDR1 and CDR2: LGHNA, YNFKEQ. This CDR3 is built from 16 residues. V was trimmed by 1 base and J by 2 bases, leaving 15 bases between them. CDR3 amino acids: CASSQVLGRETYEQYF. In nucleotides, the CDR3 is TGTGCCAGCAGCCAAGTATTGGGCAGGGAGACCTACGAGCAGTACTTC.

The chain recombines TRBV6-2 or TRBV6-3 with TRBJ2-2; TRBD1 matches 8 bases. This CDR3 spans 16 amino acids. CDR1 and CDR2 (germline): MNHEY, SVGEGT. Trimming took 0 bases from V and 0 from J; bases not matched to a gene: 0. In nucleotides, the CDR3 is TGTGCCAGCAGTTACTCGACAGGGGCGAACACCGGGGAGCTGTTTTTT. Residues: CASSYSTGANTGELFF.

The chain joins TRBV5-1 to TRBJ2-7; weak D call: TRBD1 (5 bases). This CDR3 comprises 15 residues. From germline, CDR1 is SGHRS and CDR2 YFSETQ. V shed 0 bases and J shed 3 bases, with 13 bases lying between them. CDR3 nucleotide sequence: TGCGCCAGCAGCTTGGCCCCGGACACCTTCTACGAGCAGTACTTC. This gives the protein CASSLAPDTFYEQYF.

This clonotype appeared many times. The V gene is TRBV24-1, the J gene TRBJ2-5, with 10 bases fitting TRBD2. J lost 2 bases, V lost 4 bases, and 15 bases had no gene match. This CDR3 is 19 amino acids long. CDR1 and CDR2 from the germline V gene are KGHDR and SFDVKD. The CDR3 nucleotides read TGTGCCACCAGTGACCGGGGGCTAGCGGGGGACCGCGAACAAGAGACCCAGTACTTC. Protein product: CATSDRGLAGDREQETQYF.